Shown below are 13 T cell receptor beta chains from a single sample sequenced in a study of identical twins. MiXCR, applied by TCRdb to the 5' RACE reads, yields one record per CDR3 protein. The table has approximately 600,000 distinct CDR3 sequences, just over 7% seen once. This sample was shared with a second study, whose subject was yellow fever vaccine responses in identical twins.

The sample comprised PBMCs. The source of these receptors is a young woman in good health.

This clonotype has more than one count but fewer than ten. The gene calls are TRBV7-8 and TRBJ2-1; D is uncertain. The germline gives CDR1 SGHVS, CDR2 FQNEAQ. The CDR3 covers 12 residues. The V gene lost 1 base and the J gene lost 8 bases, with 6 bases spanning the gap. The CDR3 reads CASSLVRDEQFF. The CDR3 DNA reads as TGTGCCAGCAGCTTAGTTCGAGATGAGCAGTTCTTC.

In its sample, this clonotype was seen many times. The gene calls are TRBV29-1 and TRBJ1-2; a weak D match, TRBD1 (5 bases). Looked up from germline, CDR1 is SQVTM and CDR2 is ANQGSEA. The CDR3 has 13 amino acids. V lost 3 bases and J 8 bases, leaving 16 bases between the germline ends. DNA for the CDR3: TGCAGCGTTGACGGGGGACCGTCCGGGGGCTACACCTTC. Residues: CSVDGGPSGGYTF.

The chain has TRBV12-3 or TRBV12-4 and TRBJ1-2; D gene uncertain. The V gene lost 3 bases and the J gene lost 4 bases, with 6 bases spanning the gap. The CDR3 sequence is 12 residues long. The chain's CDR3 is CASSFKPYGYTF. DNA for the CDR3: TGTGCCAGCAGTTTCAAACCCTATGGCTACACCTTC.

This clonotype was seen many times. The chain has TRBV12-3 or TRBV12-4 and TRBJ2-1, with D tentatively TRBD1 or TRBD2 (6 bases each). The CDR3 extends over 15 amino acids. Trimming cost V 5 bases and J 7 bases, with 18 bases left between them. This CDR3 is CASSRVGGFSNEQFF. In DNA form, the CDR3 reads TGTGCCAGCAGTAGGGTCGGGGGCTTTTCGAATGAGCAGTTCTTC.

The genes are TRBV20-1 and TRBJ1-2; 7 bases align to TRBD1. The CDR3 loop spans 12 amino acids. Looked up from germline, CDR1 is DFQATT and CDR2 is SNEGSKA (reference sequence). V lost 4 bases to trimming and J lost 4 bases; unmatched junction nucleotides: 3. CDR3 residues: CSATGQTYGYTF. CDR3 bases: TGCAGTGCTACGGGACAGACCTATGGCTACACCTTC.

The V call is TRBV19, the J call TRBJ1-1; D gene uncertain. The germline V gene encodes CDR1 LNHDA and CDR2 SQIVND (reference sequence). The CDR3 is 12 residues long. V lost 3 bases to trimming and J lost 6 bases, with 8 bases between them. The CDR3 here is CASSIPSAEAFF. As DNA, the CDR3 is TGTGCCAGTAGTATCCCCAGCGCTGAAGCTTTCTTT.

This clonotype was seen a handful of times. The chain carries TRBV29-1 and TRBJ1-1; TRBD1 matches 7 bases. Germline CDR1 reads SQVTM; CDR2 reads ANQGSEA. The CDR3 consists of 12 residues. V trimming: 6 bases; J trimming: 5 bases; junction bases outside the gene matches: 6. In nucleotides, the CDR3 is TGCAGCGTCATGACAGGGAGGACTGAAGCTTTCTTT. It yields the protein CSVMTGRTEAFF.

This clonotype was counted ten times or more. The chain employs TRBV4-1 and TRBJ2-7, with 8 bases identical to TRBD1. Germline V gene lookup returns CDR1 MGHRA and CDR2 YSYEKL. The trim removed 4 bases at V and 0 bases at J, leaving 8 bases unmatched. CDR3 length equals 16 residues. CDR3 bases: TGCGCCAGCAGCCCAGAAGACAGGGGAGGCTCCTACGAGCAGTACGTC. It codes for CASSPEDRGGSYEQYV.

V is TRBV7-8 and J is TRBJ2-7, with TRBD2 as a possible D gene (6 bases). Looked up from germline, CDR1 is SGHVS and CDR2 is FQNEAQ. Trimming pared 1 base from V and 3 bases from J, leaving 13 bases between. The CDR3 length is 15 residues. CDR3 protein: CASSLGGSGDYEQYF. The CDR3 DNA follows: TGTGCCAGCAGCTTAGGGGGGTCGGGAGACTACGAGCAGTACTTC.

The V gene is TRBV20-1, the J gene TRBJ2-7; a weak D match, TRBD1 (6 bases). The CDR3 is 15 residues long. The germline CDR1 and CDR2 sequences are DFQATT and SNEGSKA (reference sequence). V was pared by 6 bases and J by 6 bases, with 24 bases between. The CDR3 here is CSASKTWTVLGEQYV. Here the CDR3 DNA reads TGCAGTGCCAGTAAAACTTGGACAGTCCTCGGCGAGCAGTACGTC.

This clonotype was seen ten or more times. V gene TRBV5-6 combines with J gene TRBJ1-2; D gene unclear. The V and J ends lost 0 bases and 4 bases respectively, with 10 bases between them. Germline V gene sequence: CDR1 SGHDT, CDR2 YYEEEE. CDR3 length: 14 residues. This CDR3 is CASSLDRPAYGYTF. CDR3 nucleotides: TGTGCCAGCAGCTTGGATAGACCAGCCTATGGCTACACCTTC.

This chain uses TRBV7-2 with TRBJ2-5; D not certain. Trimming cost V 1 base and J 5 bases, with 17 bases left between them. This CDR3 region has 16 residues. Germline CDR1 is SGHTA and CDR2 is FQGNSA. CDR3 sequence (DNA): TGTGCCAGCAGCTTAGAAGGGTGGCGCCTACAGGAGACCCAGTACTTC. Amino acid sequence: CASSLEGWRLQETQYF.

The rearrangement uses TRBV28 and TRBJ2-3; 10 bases line up with TRBD1. V shed 5 bases and J 4 bases; nucleotides not matched to a gene: 15. Germline V gives CDR1 MDHEN, CDR2 SYDVKM. The CDR3 sequence is 18 residues long. Here the CDR3 DNA reads TGTGCCAGCAGTCGAATGACAGGGGGCCCTGGGTGGTCAGATACGCAGTATTTT. It encodes CASSRMTGGPGWSDTQYF.